This TCR beta chain is from a study of T cells in localized non-small cell lung cancer. For this clone: Its antigen is not identified.

Study conclusions and caveats: Detection in adjacent lung was observed for a median around 55 of the top 100 tumor clones.

Germline V gene sequence: CDR1 SGHVS, CDR2 FQNEAQ. This CDR3 is 15 amino acids long. V was pared by 2 bases and J by 0 bases, with 10 bases between. The assay was immunoSEQ multiplex PCR, and TCRdb's table has in-frame clones only and misses some. The table lists around 5,100 clones, 70% to 85% of them singletons. Here the sequenced sample was peripheral blood mononuclear cells, taken before any cancer treatment. This clonotype was sampled from a female donor older than 55 with stage II lung adenocarcinoma. This sequence joins TRBV7-8 and TRBJ1-1; no firm D call. As DNA, the CDR3 is TGTGCCAGCAGCTTAAAAAGAGGGATGAACACTGAAGCTTTCTTT. It encodes CASSLKRGMNTEAFF.